Reported below is one T cell receptor beta chain. The antigen is undetermined. The data were taken from a study of cytomegalovirus exposure and HLA in healthy donors. Study information: Most genotyped donors, about four fifths of about 400, had Caucasian-associated genetic ancestry. Study results and caveats: Beyond CMV serostatus, there was no information to go on about immune exposure. A few CMV-associated chains proved CMV antigen-specific in vitro.

The CDR3 totals 13 residues. Per germline, CDR1 WSHSY and CDR2 SAAADI. The junction had 9 bases not matched to a gene; V was cut back by 7 bases and J by 9 bases. 60 Vbeta and 13 Jbeta primers were used in PCR. The table came from immunoSEQ multiplex PCR; TCRdb's copy has only in-frame clones and leaves some out. The table shows under 200,000 clones, with around four fifths occurring only once. Material for sequencing was PBMCs. The sequence derives from a man aged 25 to 45 in good health and CMV-seronegative. The chain employs TRBV10-2 and TRBJ1-5; 7 bases align to TRBD1. This chain's CDR3 is CASTTRGSGPQHF. The CDR3 bases are TGCGCCAGCACCACCAGGGGGTCCGGGCCCCAGCATTTT.